The 18 T cell receptor beta chains in this list originate from one sample, sequenced in a study of T cell changes during pregnancy in multiple sclerosis. Clones were sequenced by immunoSEQ multiplex PCR, and TCRdb holds only the in-frame ones, with some missing. The table shows around 110,000 clones, with 80% to 95% occurring only once. The sample was peripheral blood, taken in the third trimester of pregnancy. The receptors originated from a female donor with multiple sclerosis, enrolled in a pregnancy study.

The chain combines TRBV27 with TRBJ2-7; 8 nucleotides agree with TRBD2. Germline lookup yields CDR1 MNHEY and CDR2 SMNVEV (reference sequence). The CDR3 has 13 amino acids. The ends lost 5 bases at V and 0 bases at J; junction bases unmatched: 0. The CDR3: CASSSGSSYEQYF. CDR3 DNA: TGTGCCAGCAGTAGCGGGAGCTCCTACGAGCAGTACTTC.

The chain carries TRBV27 and TRBJ1-1; 9 positions match TRBD1. The CDR3 totals 16 residues. Looked up from germline, CDR1 is MNHEY and CDR2 is SMNVEV (reference sequence). J gave up 1 base and V 4 bases, and 7 bases lay outside the gene matches. The CDR3 loop reads CASSWGGTGPNTEAFF. The CDR3 DNA follows: TGTGCCAGCAGTTGGGGCGGGACAGGGCCGAACACTGAAGCTTTCTTT.

This clone was observed once. The gene calls are TRBV28 and TRBJ2-7; TRBD2 aligns across 10 bases. CDR1 and CDR2 (germline): MDHEN, SYDVKM. This CDR3 is built from 18 residues. Trimming cost V 6 bases and J 6 bases; bases outside gene matches: 20. CDR3 region: CASRHRLGGASGSPEQYF. CDR3 coding DNA: TGTGCCAGCAGACACCGACTCGGTGGGGCTAGCGGGAGCCCCGAGCAGTACTTC.

The chain links TRBV4-1 to TRBJ2-5; TRBD2 agrees at 9 bases. This CDR3 is built from 15 residues. The V and J ends lost 0 bases and 2 bases, in that order; junction bases with no gene match: 1. Germline values: CDR1 MGHRA, CDR2 YSYEKL. The CDR3 sequence is CASSQEGLAQETQYF. The CDR3 nucleotides are TGCGCCAGCAGCCAAGAAGGACTAGCGCAAGAGACCCAGTACTTC.

The chain is built from TRBV30 and TRBJ1-1; 7 bases are a match to TRBD1. Losses at the gene ends were 3 bases for V and 4 bases for J; bases not matched to a gene: 8. Germline V CDR1 and CDR2: GTSNPN, SVGIG (reference sequence). This CDR3 region has 14 residues. The CDR3 DNA sequence: TGTGCCTGGAGAGAACAGGGGAGGACCACTGAAGCTTTCTTT. It codes for CAWREQGRTTEAFF.

The chain links TRBV5-4 to TRBJ1-4; a weak D match, TRBD1 (5 bases). Trimming removed 0 bases at V and 5 bases at J, with 14 bases between. This CDR3 has 16 residues. Germline-derived CDR1 and CDR2 are SGHNT and YYREEE (reference sequence). CDR3 loop: CASSLAAGRNNEKLFF. CDR3 sequence (DNA): TGTGCCAGCAGCTTGGCCGCGGGACGGAACAATGAAAAACTGTTTTTT. Full variable domain (missing parts from reference TRBV5-4 and TRBJ1-4): ETGVTQSPTHLIKTRGQQVTLRCSSQSGHNTVSWYQQALGQGPQFIFQYYREEENGRGNFPPRFSGLQFPNYSSELNVNALELDDSALYLCASSLAAGRNNEKLFFGSGTQLSVL.

The chain recombines TRBV10-3 with TRBJ2-3; D is possibly TRBD2 (5 bases). V lost 4 bases and J 2 bases, leaving 7 bases between the germline ends. The V gene's germline CDR1 is ENHRY and CDR2 SYGVKD. This CDR3 is 13 amino acids long. The CDR3 region has the DNA TGTGCCATCAGTGGAGGGTACACAGATACGCAGTATTTT. The encoded protein is CAISGGYTDTQYF.

This chain connects TRBV6-5 to TRBJ1-2; D gene ambiguous. Germline values: CDR1 MNHEY, CDR2 SVGAGI. The CDR3 consists of 14 residues. Trimming pared 4 bases from V and 8 bases from J, leaving 17 bases between. The CDR3 coding sequence is TGTGCCAGCAGTTTGCACACGGGAGGAGGAGGCTACACCTTC. As protein: CASSLHTGGGGYTF.

The chain joins TRBV30 to TRBJ1-2; the D is unclear. The length of the CDR3 is 14 residues. Germline V gives CDR1 GTSNPN, CDR2 SVGIG (reference sequence). Trimming stripped 4 bases from V and 8 bases from J, with 20 bases between. In DNA form, the CDR3 reads TGTGCCTGGACCCTATCCCCTTCGGGAGTAGGCTACACCTTC. As protein: CAWTLSPSGVGYTF.

The J gene is TRBJ2-5, the V gene TRBV9; TRBD1 aligns across 7 bases. The CDR3 is 19 residues long. Trimming at V came to 2 bases and at J to 1 base, leaving 17 bases not matched to a gene. Germline CDR1 and CDR2: SGDLS and YYNGEE. CDR3 sequence reads: CASSVEGLPGQLLQETQYF. CDR3 DNA: TGTGCCAGCAGCGTCGAAGGGTTACCGGGACAGCTACTCCAAGAGACCCAGTACTTC.

The CDR3 DNA is TGCGCCAGCAGCTTGGTGGGACAGGTCAACACTGAAGCTTTCTTT. Encoded protein: CASSLVGQVNTEAFF. The chain combines TRBV5-1 with TRBJ1-1, with 8 bases identical to TRBD1. V was pared by 0 bases and J by 2 bases, with 3 bases of the junction left unmatched. This CDR3 has 15 residues. The germline V gene encodes CDR1 SGHRS and CDR2 YFSETQ.

This chain connects TRBV6-4 to TRBJ2-1; 7 bases are shared with TRBD1. Germline loops: CDR1 MRHNA, CDR2 SNTAGT. The CDR3 is 15 residues long. J lost 0 bases, V lost 5 bases, and 4 bases had no gene match. For the CDR3, the DNA is TGTGCCAGCAGTAGGGACAGCAGCTCCTACAATGAGCAGTTCTTC. Translating gives CASSRDSSSYNEQFF.

The chain combines TRBV29-1 with TRBJ2-7; possible D gene TRBD2, 5 bases. The CDR3 has 13 amino acids. Germline V gene sequence: CDR1 SQVTM, CDR2 ANQGSEA. Trimming left V 6 bases short and J 4 bases short, with 16 bases between. CDR3 residues: CSVGLSIEYEQYF. In DNA, the CDR3 is TGCAGCGTCGGACTCTCCATTGAGTACGAGCAGTACTTC.

The V call is TRBV7-9, the J call TRBJ1-4, with D uncertain. Trimming took off 5 bases at V and 8 bases at J, with 12 bases between the two ends. Germline CDR1 and CDR2: SEHNR and FQNEAQ (reference sequence). The CDR3 length is 13 residues. Here the CDR3 reads CASSRGREEKLFF. As DNA, the CDR3 is TGTGCCAGCAGCCGCGGGCGCGAGGAAAAACTGTTTTTT.

The rearrangement links TRBV30 to TRBJ2-5; D remains ambiguous. The CDR3 is 12 residues long. Trimming shortened V by 3 bases and J by 1 base, and 6 bases separated the two germline ends. Per germline, CDR1 GTSNPN and CDR2 SVGIG (reference sequence). The CDR3 DNA reads TGTGCCTGGAGCCCCATCCAAGAGACCCAGTACTTC. Its translation is CAWSPIQETQYF.

This clone showed up just once. The chain couples TRBV7-7 to TRBJ2-1, with TRBD1 matching 9 bases. Germline V CDR1 and CDR2: SSHAT, FNYEAQ (reference sequence). V dropped 5 bases and J dropped 0; count of bases not matched to a gene: 5. This CDR3 region has 16 residues. The CDR3 DNA sequence: TGTGCCAGCAGCCCCGGGACAGGGAGCTCCTACAATGAGCAGTTCTTC. It yields the protein CASSPGTGSSYNEQFF.

This clone was seen just once. This chain uses TRBV5-1 with TRBJ2-2; weak D call: TRBD2 (6 bases). The germline V and J ends were trimmed by 4 bases and 1 base, with 11 bases remaining between them. Germline values: CDR1 SGHRS, CDR2 YFSETQ. CDR3 size: 15 residues. The CDR3 region has the DNA TGCGCCAGCAGCGGAGGGGTCGTGAACACCGGGGAGCTGTTTTTT. The encoded protein is CASSGGVVNTGELFF.

This sequence joins TRBV19 and TRBJ2-3; TRBD1 matches 10 bases. Germline values: CDR1 LNHDA, CDR2 SQIVND (reference sequence). The trim removed 6 bases at V and 4 bases at J, leaving 10 bases unmatched. The CDR3 contains 16 residues. As DNA, the CDR3 is TGTGCCAGTAGCCGTCTGCCGGGACAGGGGTCAGATACGCAGTATTTT. As protein: CASSRLPGQGSDTQYF.